This TCR beta chain is from a study of T cell responses to AZD1222 COVID-19 vaccine (dated by TCRdb to the early 2020s). Study-level background: A total of 233 trial participants underwent TCR sequencing, of whom approximately 210 received two doses of AZD1222 and some 25 received two doses of the MenACWY control vaccine. Enrollment into the trials was organized by age into subgroups of 18-55, 56-69 and 70-plus years, and those subgroups contained about 160, 30 and 59 TCR-sequenced participants, respectively. What the study reported, not specific to this receptor: Spike-specific TCR breadth and depth rose significantly after two AZD1222 doses compared with day 0 and with MenACWY recipients. Because no samples from the day 14 peak response were available, repertoires could be characterized only after the peak T cell response. Epitopes outside the regions mutated in the B.1.351 and B.1.1.7 variants were reportedly recognized by nearly half of the unique spike-specific TCRs. The whole spike protein was spanned by vaccine-associated CD4 TCRs, and dominant responses were seen in regions 160-218 and 743-854. In the small 56-69-year group, the increase in depth fell short of significance, most likely because of low power. Only five or six AZD1222 recipients were SARS-CoV-2 seropositive at baseline, limiting conclusions about previously exposed vaccinees. Participants were mostly white British and included more females than males, and it was suggested by the authors that clonal diversity may have been underestimated.

V is cut by 4 bases and J by 8 bases, and the space between the germline ends is 17 bases. The CDR3 contains 14 residues, cysteine and phenylalanine counted. Kept here is only the CDR3 DNA, which spans 42 bases and is read in frame from base 1. The germline V gene sets CDR1 to SGHTA and CDR2 to FQGNSA. To note about this clone: Its antigen is not yet known. One base away there is no much larger clone; base qualities are not given.

The time point label here, explained by the study, means: about 28 days (+/-7) after the second vaccine dose. AZD1222 recipients whose second dose came at about 4 weeks and those whose second dose came at about 12 weeks were combined into one group, since spike-specific TCR depth and breadth did not differ between the two schedules. The vaccinee samples were drawn from two UK trials, COV001 and COV002, one of which was a single-blind randomized controlled phase 2/3 trial testing AZD1222 (ChAdOx1 nCoV-19) in healthy adults. For TCRbeta chain sequencing, PBMC samples from trial participants were taken at day 0 and at day 28 after the second dose. The CDR3 regions of human TCRbeta chains were analyzed by immunosequencing. In the source study's methods: Repertoire TCRs were checked for matches against a reference library of SARS-CoV-2-specific TCRs that had been generated using the MIRA antigen-specificity platform. Breadth was defined as the fraction of unique TCRs that were SARS-CoV-2-associated. Depth was defined as the fraction of total T cells that were SARS-CoV-2-associated. Using the MIRA data, each spike-specific TCR was assigned both to the spike region to which the TCR was reactive and to a CD4 or CD8 class. Log10-transformed breadth and depth values were compared by one-way ANOVA with Sidak's multiple comparisons tests. TCRdb obtained this table from immuneACCESS and retained in-frame rearrangements with V and J assigned. These tables miss some clones; where compared with another copy, unresolved V genes account for less than half of the shortfall, and the remainder is unexplained. The V and J calls and clone size were taken over from that table, and D and trimming were inferred from the DNA. This sample lists approximately 140,000 clones; about 90% were detected once. Together, the top ten hold 3.5% to 4% of the sample.

The origin of this receptor is an adult who received the AZD1222 COVID-19 vaccine. The V and J segments used are TRBV7-2 and TRBJ1-2, with the D gene not confidently named. Specimen: peripheral blood, collected 28 days after the second AZD1222 dose. The DNA sequence follows: TGTGCCAGCAGCTACGGGCCCTCCGGGTACGGCTACACCTTC. Its translation is CASSYGPSGYGYTF.